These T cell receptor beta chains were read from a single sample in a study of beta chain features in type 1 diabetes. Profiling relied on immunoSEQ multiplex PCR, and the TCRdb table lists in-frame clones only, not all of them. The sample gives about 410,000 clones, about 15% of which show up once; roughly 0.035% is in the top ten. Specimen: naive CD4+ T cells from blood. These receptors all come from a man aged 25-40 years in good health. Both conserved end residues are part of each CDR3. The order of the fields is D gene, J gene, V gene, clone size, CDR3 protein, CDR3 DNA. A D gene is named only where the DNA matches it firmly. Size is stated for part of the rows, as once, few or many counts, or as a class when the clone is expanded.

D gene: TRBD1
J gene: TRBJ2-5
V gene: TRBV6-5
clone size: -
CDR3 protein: CASSRDREETQYF
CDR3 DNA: TGTGCCAGCAGCCGGGACAGGGAAGAGACCCAGTACTTC

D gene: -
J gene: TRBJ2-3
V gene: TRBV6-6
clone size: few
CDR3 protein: CASSYRGSDTQYF
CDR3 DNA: TGTGCCAGCAGTTACAGAGGGTCAGATACGCAGTATTTT

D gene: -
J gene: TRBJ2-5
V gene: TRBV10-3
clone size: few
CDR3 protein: CAISESLENQETQYF
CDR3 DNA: TGTGCCATCAGTGAGTCTTTAGAGAACCAAGAGACCCAGTACTTC

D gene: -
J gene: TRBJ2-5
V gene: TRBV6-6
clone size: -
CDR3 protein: CASTAKETQYF
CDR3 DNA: TGTGCCAGCACCGCAAAAGAGACCCAGTACTTC

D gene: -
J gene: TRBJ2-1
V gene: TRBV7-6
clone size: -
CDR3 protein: CASSLEGRLLNEQFF
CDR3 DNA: TGTGCCAGCAGCTTAGAGGGACGCCTACTCAATGAGCAGTTCTTC

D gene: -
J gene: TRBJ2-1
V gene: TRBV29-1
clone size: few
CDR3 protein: CSVEVLVGYNEQFF
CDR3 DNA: TGCAGCGTTGAAGTCCTAGTAGGGTACAATGAGCAGTTCTTC

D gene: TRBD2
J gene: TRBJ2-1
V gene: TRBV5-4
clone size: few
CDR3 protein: CASSFSQRGEDEQFF
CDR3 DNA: TGTGCCAGCAGCTTCTCCCAGCGGGGGGAGGATGAGCAGTTCTTC

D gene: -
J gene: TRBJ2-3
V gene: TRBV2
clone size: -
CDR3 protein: CASSAVGADTQYF
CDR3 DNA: TGTGCCAGCAGTGCTGTGGGGGCCGATACGCAGTATTTT

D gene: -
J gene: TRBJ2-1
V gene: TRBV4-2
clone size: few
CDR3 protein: CASSQAEGAEQFF
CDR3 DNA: TGTGCCAGCAGCCAGGCGGAGGGCGCTGAGCAGTTCTTC

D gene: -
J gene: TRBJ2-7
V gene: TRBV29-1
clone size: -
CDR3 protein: CSVGTGPYEQYF
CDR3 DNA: TGCAGCGTCGGAACAGGGCCCTACGAGCAGTACTTC

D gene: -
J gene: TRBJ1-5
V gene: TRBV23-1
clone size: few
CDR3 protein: CASSRRDNQPQHF
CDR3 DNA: TGCGCCAGCAGTCGGAGGGACAATCAGCCCCAGCATTTT

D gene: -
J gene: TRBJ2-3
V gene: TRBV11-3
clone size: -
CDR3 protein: CASSLVSRGSTDTQYF
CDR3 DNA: TGTGCCAGCAGCTTAGTTTCTCGCGGGAGCACAGATACGCAGTATTTT

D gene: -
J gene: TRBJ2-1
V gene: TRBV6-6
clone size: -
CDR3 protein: CASGVGFSYNEQFF
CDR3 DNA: TGTGCCAGCGGAGTCGGCTTCTCCTACAATGAGCAGTTCTTC

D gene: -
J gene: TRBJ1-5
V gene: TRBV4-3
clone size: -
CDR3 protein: CASSQEWGPNQPQHF
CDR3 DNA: TGCGCCAGCAGCCAAGAATGGGGACCCAATCAGCCCCAGCATTTT

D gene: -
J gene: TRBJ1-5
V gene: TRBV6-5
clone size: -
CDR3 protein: CASSAGWSNQPQHF
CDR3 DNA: TGTGCCAGCAGCGCAGGCTGGAGCAATCAGCCCCAGCATTTT

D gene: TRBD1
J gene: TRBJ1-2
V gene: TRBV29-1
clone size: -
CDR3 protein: CSVGQGQGAGYTF
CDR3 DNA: TGCAGCGTTGGGCAGGGACAGGGGGCTGGCTACACCTTC

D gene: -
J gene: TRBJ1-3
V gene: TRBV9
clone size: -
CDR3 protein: CASSVEPNSGNTIYF
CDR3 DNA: TGTGCCAGCAGCGTAGAACCGAACTCTGGAAACACCATATATTTT

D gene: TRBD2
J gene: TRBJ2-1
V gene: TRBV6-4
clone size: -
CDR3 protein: CASKAGGEQFF
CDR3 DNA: TGTGCCAGCAAGGCGGGGGGAGAGCAGTTCTTC

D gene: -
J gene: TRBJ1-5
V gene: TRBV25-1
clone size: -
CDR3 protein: CASSTGSSLQPQHF
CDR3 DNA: TGTGCCAGCAGTACAGGGTCCTCGCTTCAGCCCCAGCATTTT

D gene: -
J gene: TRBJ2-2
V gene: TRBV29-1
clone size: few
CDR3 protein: CSVAGLQRQGGTGELFF
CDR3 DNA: TGCAGCGTTGCGGGCCTCCAGCGGCAAGGCGGCACCGGGGAGCTGTTTTTT

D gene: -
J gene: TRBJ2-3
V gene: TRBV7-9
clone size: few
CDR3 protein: CASSPRPDTQYF
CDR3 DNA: TGTGCCAGCAGCCCGCGTCCAGATACGCAGTATTTT

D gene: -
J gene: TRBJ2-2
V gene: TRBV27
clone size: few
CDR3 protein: CASSLAANTGELFF
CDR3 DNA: TGTGCCAGCAGTTTAGCAGCGAACACCGGGGAGCTGTTTTTT

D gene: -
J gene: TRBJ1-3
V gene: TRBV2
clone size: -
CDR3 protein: CARQLSVGNTIYF
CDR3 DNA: TGTGCCAGGCAGCTGAGTGTCGGAAACACCATATATTTT

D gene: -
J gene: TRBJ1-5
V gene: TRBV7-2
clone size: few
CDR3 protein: CASSLGWNQPQHF
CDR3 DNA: TGTGCCAGCAGCTTAGGATGGAATCAGCCCCAGCATTTT

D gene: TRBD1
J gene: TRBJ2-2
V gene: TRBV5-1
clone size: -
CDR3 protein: CASSLGTGLELFF
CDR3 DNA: TGCGCCAGCAGCTTGGGGACAGGTCTAGAGCTGTTTTTT

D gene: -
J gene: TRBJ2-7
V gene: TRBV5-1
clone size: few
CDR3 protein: CASSLEVLQYSYEQYF
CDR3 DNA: TGCGCCAGCAGCTTGGAAGTTCTGCAATACTCCTACGAGCAGTACTTC

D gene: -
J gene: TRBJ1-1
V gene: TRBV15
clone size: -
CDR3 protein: CATSRLDRDEAFF
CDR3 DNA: TGTGCCACCAGCAGATTAGACAGAGACGAAGCTTTCTTT

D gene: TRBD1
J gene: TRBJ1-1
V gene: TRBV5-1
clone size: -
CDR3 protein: CASSSVRDRATEAFF
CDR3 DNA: TGCGCCAGCAGCTCTGTCCGGGACAGGGCCACTGAAGCTTTCTTT

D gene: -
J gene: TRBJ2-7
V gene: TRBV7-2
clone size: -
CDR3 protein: CASSPVRESYEQYF
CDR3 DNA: TGTGCCAGCAGCCCCGTCCGTGAGAGCTACGAGCAGTACTTC